This is a list of T cell receptor beta chains from one sample in a study of blood T cell repertoires in COVID-19. Libraries were prepared by immunoSEQ multiplex PCR; TCRdb keeps only in-frame clonotypes and omits some of them. The sample has some 120,000 clones; more than 75% are singletons. Sequences were obtained from peripheral blood. These receptors were taken from a woman in her 50s with acute or convalescent COVID-19. Each CDR3 is given with its conserved first and last residue. D genes are given only for firm matches. The size of a clone is reported for some rows only, either as once, few or many, or as a class for expanded clones.

TRBD1	TRBV3-1/TRBV3-2	.	TRBJ1-3	TGTGCCAGCAGCCTCTCGGGACAGGGAAACACCATATATTTT	CASSLSGQGNTIYF
TRBD2	TRBV2	.	TRBJ2-5	TGTGCCAGCAGTGCCACTAGCGGGAGCAAGACCCAGTACTTC	CASSATSGSKTQYF
TRBD1	TRBV6-5	.	TRBJ1-2	TGTGCCAGCAGCCCCGACAGGGCTTTTGGCTACACCTTC	CASSPDRAFGYTF
TRBD2	TRBV4-3	once	TRBJ2-7	TGCGCCAGCAGCCAAGATCCAGCGGGAGTCCGCGAGCAGTACTTC	CASSQDPAGVREQYF
.	TRBV7-2	.	TRBJ1-5	TGTGCCAGCAGCTTAGACGTAGGGGTGTTTAGCAATCAGCCCCAGCATTTT	CASSLDVGVFSNQPQHF
.	TRBV6-5	.	TRBJ1-2	TGTGCCAGCAAGGCGGGGGCGAATGGCTACACCTTC	CASKAGANGYTF
TRBD1	TRBV6-2/TRBV6-3	.	TRBJ2-7	TGTGCCAGCAGTTCGCACGACAGGGACGAGCAGTACTTC	CASSSHDRDEQYF
.	TRBV11-2	.	TRBJ2-7	TGTGCCAGCAGCTTAACTGGTCCCTACGAGCAGTACTTC	CASSLTGPYEQYF
TRBD2	TRBV3-1/TRBV3-2	.	TRBJ2-5	TGTGCCAGCAGCCCCGGGGTAGCGGGGGGACAAGAGACCCAGTACTTC	CASSPGVAGGQETQYF
.	TRBV13	.	TRBJ2-2	TGTGCCAGCAGCGCTTGGACAGACTCCGGGGAGCTGTTTTTT	CASSAWTDSGELFF
.	TRBV10-3	.	TRBJ1-2	TGTGCCATCACCGAACGGGGAGCTAACTATGGCTACACCTTC	CAITERGANYGYTF
TRBD1	TRBV28	.	TRBJ2-7	TGTGCCAGCAGTTTACTGACAGGGTCGGAGCAGTACTTC	CASSLLTGSEQYF
TRBD1	TRBV2	.	TRBJ1-4	TGTGCCAGCACCAGGGGGCCGGAAAAACTGTTTTTT	CASTRGPEKLFF
TRBD2	TRBV18	.	TRBJ2-3	TGTGCCAGCTCACCAGGACTAGCGGGGGCTAGCACAGATACGCAGTATTTT	CASSPGLAGASTDTQYF
TRBD2	TRBV7-2	.	TRBJ2-1	TGTGCCAGCAGCAGACTAGCGGGACTAGCCGGGGATGAGCAGTTCTTC	CASSRLAGLAGDEQFF
TRBD2	TRBV11-3	.	TRBJ2-1	TGTGCCAGCAGCTTGGGACTAGCGGGATACAATGAGCAGTTCTTC	CASSLGLAGYNEQFF
.	TRBV6-5	few	TRBJ1-4	TGTGCCAGCAGCGGGGGGGGAGAAGAAAAACTGTTTTTT	CASSGGGEEKLFF
.	TRBV14	.	TRBJ1-2	TGTGCCAGCAGCCAAGACTGGATAGGGAGAAGCGATGGCTACACCTTC	CASSQDWIGRSDGYTF
.	TRBV2	.	TRBJ1-5	TGTGCCAGCAGTGAAGGTCAGGGAGGTCAGCCCCAGCATTTT	CASSEGQGGQPQHF
.	TRBV20-1	.	TRBJ1-4	TGCAGTGCTAGCGGGGGTGAAAAACTGTTTTTT	CSASGGEKLFF
TRBD1	TRBV27	.	TRBJ2-7	TGTGCCAGCAGCGGGACAGGGGGCGAGCAGTACTTC	CASSGTGGEQYF
TRBD1	TRBV6-5	.	TRBJ1-1	TGTGCCAGCAGCTTAGGACAGGAGGGCACTGAAGCTTTCTTT	CASSLGQEGTEAFF
TRBD2	TRBV6-6	.	TRBJ2-7	TGTGCCAGCAGTCCCAGGCGGGAGGGCCGTAGTAACGAGCAGTACTTC	CASSPRREGRSNEQYF
TRBD1	TRBV11-3	.	TRBJ2-7	TGTGCCAGCAGCTTCCGGGACAGTTCCTACGAGCAGTACTTC	CASSFRDSSYEQYF
TRBD2	TRBV11-2	.	TRBJ2-7	TGTGCCAGCAGCGCCCGGACTAGCGCCTACGAGCAGTACTTC	CASSARTSAYEQYF
.	TRBV4-3	once	TRBJ1-1	TGCGCCAGCAGCCAGGACTTAAGCCTCACTGAAGCTTTCTTT	CASSQDLSLTEAFF
TRBD1	TRBV9	few	TRBJ1-3	TGTGCCAGCAGCGAGAGGGGACAGAGCTCTGGAAACACCATATATTTT	CASSERGQSSGNTIYF
.	TRBV5-1	.	TRBJ1-2	TGCGCCAGCAGCCAACAGGGAGACTATGGCTACACCTTC	CASSQQGDYGYTF
.	TRBV2	.	TRBJ1-6	TGTGCCAGCAGTGAAATACGGGGGGTTGTTAATTCACCCCTCCACTTT	CASSEIRGVVNSPLHF
.	TRBV12-3/TRBV12-4	.	TRBJ1-2	TGTGCCAGCAGTTTCGACTGGGGCTACACCTTC	CASSFDWGYTF
.	TRBV27	.	TRBJ1-2	TGTGCCAGCAGCCCTAGCGGGGCCTACTATGGCTACACCTTC	CASSPSGAYYGYTF
TRBD1	TRBV30	.	TRBJ1-1	TGTGCCTGGAGGGGGACAGGTGAAGCTTTCTTT	CAWRGTGEAFF
TRBD1	TRBV6-1	.	TRBJ2-7	TGTGCCAGCAGTGCCCGGGACAGGGGGCTGGGGGGGTACGAGCAGTACTTC	CASSARDRGLGGYEQYF
.	TRBV9	.	TRBJ2-1	TGTGCCAGCAGCCAGGGAGGTGGCGCACCCGGTGAGCAGTTCTTC	CASSQGGGAPGEQFF
TRBD1	TRBV11-2	.	TRBJ1-1	TGTGCCAGCAGCAGAGAACAGGGGGCGCCGGCTTTCTTT	CASSREQGAPAFF
.	TRBV30	.	TRBJ1-2	TGTGCCTGGACCCTACGGGGGTATGGCTACACCTTC	CAWTLRGYGYTF
.	TRBV5-6	.	TRBJ1-2	TGTGCCAGCAGCTCCGCGTTCCGCGGGGGCTACACCTTC	CASSSAFRGGYTF
TRBD1	TRBV19	once	TRBJ2-3	TGTGCCAGTAGTACCCCGGGACAGAGCAGCACAGATACGCAGTATTTT	CASSTPGQSSTDTQYF
TRBD1	TRBV11-3	.	TRBJ1-2	TGTGCCATTACGGACAGGAGCGGTGGCTACACCTTC	CAITDRSGGYTF
TRBD2	TRBV6-5	.	TRBJ2-5	TGTGCCAGCAATCACGCGGGGGGGCCCCGAGAGACCCAGTACTTC	CASNHAGGPRETQYF
TRBD1	TRBV7-9	.	TRBJ1-2	TGTGCCAGCAGCTTTACGACAGGGGAAGAGGTCTATGGCTACACCTTC	CASSFTTGEEVYGYTF
TRBD2	TRBV7-2	.	TRBJ2-4	TGTGCCAGCAGCTTACTAGCGGGGGCTGGGGACATTCAGTACTTC	CASSLLAGAGDIQYF